A single TCR beta chain is shown here with its context. As originally analysed: Nucleated cell number was recorded as an estimate derived from reference gene primer amplification. Produced via immunoSEQ multiplex PCR; TCRdb's table is partial and in-frame only. The DNA was the basis for D and trimming; V, J and clone size are from that table. The sample records 77,000 or so clones, 70% to 90% being singletons. CDR1 and CDR2 (germline): SEHNR, FQNEAQ (reference sequence). The junction had 2 bases not matched to a gene; V was cut back by 4 bases and J by 2 bases. This CDR3 comprises 14 residues. The data were taken from a study of blood T cell repertoires in COVID-19. For the study at large: The samples span acute and convalescent COVID-19 from the United States, Italy and Spain. Sources were T cells, B-cell-depleted T cells, or PBMCs; the material itself was cDNA or gDNA.

The V and J genes are TRBV7-9 and TRBJ2-3; TRBD2 agrees at 8 bases. Sequencing was carried out using peripheral blood. The clonotype originates from a man aged 45-65 years with active COVID-19. In nucleotides, the CDR3 is TGTGCCAGCAGCTCGGGACTAGTCACAGATACGCAGTATTTT. Its translation: CASSSGLVTDTQYF. The full variable domain, rest sourced from reference TRBV7-9 and TRBJ2-3, is DTGVSQNPRHKITKRGQNVTFRCDPISEHNRLYWYRQTLGQGPEFLTYFQNEAQLEKSRLLSDRFSAERPKGSFSTLEIQRTEQGDSAMYLCASSSGLVTDTQYFGPGTRLTVL.